The rows below give T cell receptor beta chains drawn from one sample of a study of shared clonotypes between healthy human individuals. The table came from immunoSEQ multiplex PCR; TCRdb's copy has only in-frame clones and leaves some out. The repertoire includes some 79,000 clones, 60% to 80% of them detected once, and roughly half sits in the top ten. The specimen was memory CD8+ T cells sorted from blood. The source is a man aged 25 to 40 in good health. Both conserved end residues are part of each CDR3. The D gene is left open where the match is weak. Size is omitted from some rows. Given values are once, few, many or a class for expanded clones.

d_gene	abundance	v_gene	j_gene	CDR3nt	CDR3aa
-	-	TRBV28	TRBJ2-7	TGTGCCAGCAGCCATACAACATACGAGCAGTACTTC	CASSHTTYEQYF
-	many	TRBV7-9	TRBJ2-7	TGTGCCAGCAGCTCCTCCCTAGCCGGGTACGAGCAGTACTTC	CASSSSLAGYEQYF
-	-	TRBV6-1	TRBJ2-6	TGTGCCAGCAGTGAACGGGTCTCTGGGGCCAACGTCCTGACTTTC	CASSERVSGANVLTF
-	few	TRBV11-1	TRBJ2-3	TGTGCCAGCACCACCCTAGCAACAGATACGCAGTATTTT	CASTTLATDTQYF
TRBD1	-	TRBV2	TRBJ2-1	TGTGCCAGCAACAGGGGGAGCCACAATGAGCAGTTCTTC	CASNRGSHNEQFF
TRBD2	-	TRBV5-1	TRBJ2-2	TGCGCCAGCAGCTCGGGGGGGAGCCGAACCGGGGAGCTGTTTTTT	CASSSGGSRTGELFF
TRBD2	-	TRBV28	TRBJ2-1	TGTGCCAGCACAACTAGCGGCATCTCCTACAATGAGCAGTTCTTC	CASTTSGISYNEQFF
-	few	TRBV13	TRBJ1-1	TGTGCCAGCAGCCAATCCGTCTGGGACTTCGGTAGGACTGAAGCTTTCTTT	CASSQSVWDFGRTEAFF
-	-	TRBV12-2	TRBJ1-5	TGTGCAAGTCGCCCGAATCAGCCCCAGCATTTT	CASRPNQPQHF
-	-	TRBV6-5	TRBJ2-1	TGTGCCAGCAGTTACTTTGGCTATTCCAATGAGCAGTTCTTC	CASSYFGYSNEQFF
-	-	TRBV27	TRBJ2-7	TGTGCCAGCAGTCTGACAGAAAACTACTACGAGCAGTACTTC	CASSLTENYYEQYF
TRBD1	few	TRBV30	TRBJ1-1	TGTGCCTGGAGTGGCGGGGACAGGGGGTTTGCTGAAGCTTTCTTT	CAWSGGDRGFAEAFF
TRBD2	once	TRBV4-3	TRBJ2-2	TGCGCCAGCAGCCAAGATCTTAAGGGGCGGGGGAGGACGAACACCGGGGAGCTGTTTTTT	CASSQDLKGRGRTNTGELFF
TRBD1	once	TRBV5-8	TRBJ2-7	TGTGCCAGCAGCGTGGACAGGACCTACGAGCAGTACTTC	CASSVDRTYEQYF
TRBD1	-	TRBV27	TRBJ1-2	TGTGCCAGCAGTTTACAATACAATCCGGGACAGGGTGACTATGGCTACACCTTC	CASSLQYNPGQGDYGYTF
-	-	TRBV4-1	TRBJ2-7	TGCGCCAGCAGCCAATCTATGGGGGGACGGAGCTACGAGCAGTACTTC	CASSQSMGGRSYEQYF